This TCR beta chain was sequenced during a study of neurological immune-mediated disorders. Whole-study context: Relapsing-remitting disease was seen in most of the roughly 34 multiple sclerosis patients, and secondary progressive disease was seen in 3.

Study results and caveats: CDR3 amino acid sequences of expanded clones were not shared across subjects, a result suggesting private repertoires in all groups.

The sample holds many counts of this clonotype. As yet, its antigen is unknown. This sample's time point: longitudinal time-point 2. The cDNA was synthesized by 5'RACE incorporating 10-nucleotide random UMIs. Sequencing runs each generated in excess of 190 million TCR-beta sequences derived from 15-18 subjects. TCRdb redid the calling of the 5' RACE reads with MiXCR, one entry per CDR3 protein. Altogether tens of thousands of distinct CDR3 sequences are present, 5.8% being singletons, with the ten largest covering 7.9%. Material: PBMCs. The receptor's source is a woman in her fifties or sixties with multiple sclerosis.

The DNA for the CDR3 is TGTGCCAGCAGCTGGGACAGGGGAGGGAATAATTCACCCCTCCACTTT. Its translation is CASSWDRGGNNSPLHF. The V call is TRBV5-4, the J call TRBJ1-6; 10 bases align to TRBD1. Germline CDR1 and CDR2: SGHNT and YYREEE (reference sequence). CDR3 length equals 16 residues. J lost 5 bases, V lost 3 bases, and 5 bases had no gene match. Drawing the rest from reference TRBV5-4 and TRBJ1-6, the complete variable domain is ETGVTQSPTHLIKTRGQQVTLRCSSQSGHNTVSWYQQALGQGPQFIFQYYREEENGRGNFPPRFSGLQFPNYSSELNVNALELDDSALYLCASSWDRGGNNSPLHFGNGTRLTVT.